This passage covers 10 T cell receptor beta chains from one sample sequenced in a study of blood T cell repertoires in COVID-19. Profiled with immunoSEQ multiplex PCR; TCRdb holds only in-frame clones, not every one. In the table there are roughly 50,000 clones, 75% to 80% of which are singletons. The material sequenced was peripheral blood. Receptor source: a human donor with active or convalescent COVID-19. The donor label of this sample is uncertain.

The chain combines TRBV9 with TRBJ2-2; TRBD2 is a possible D gene (5 bases). Germline CDR1 is SGDLS and CDR2 is YYNGEE. Trimming shortened V by 4 bases and J by 6 bases, and 22 bases separated the two germline ends. The CDR3 is 17 amino acids. CDR3 in DNA: TGTGCCAGCAGCCCCGGACCGGGGTTGGTAAGGGCCGGGGAGCTGTTTTTT. This codes for CASSPGPGLVRAGELFF.

The gene calls are TRBV18 and TRBJ1-3; D possibly corresponds to TRBD1 (6 bases). Germline CDR1 and CDR2: KGHSH and LQKENI. The ends were cut back, 4 bases at V and 3 bases at J, with 10 bases in the middle. The length of the CDR3 is 14 residues. The CDR3 coding sequence is TGTGCCAGCTCACTACAGGGTGATGGAAACACCATATATTTT. It is translated as CASSLQGDGNTIYF.

The chain employs TRBV28 and TRBJ2-1, with TRBD2 identical over 8 bases. The CDR3 has 15 amino acids. Germline values: CDR1 MDHEN, CDR2 SYDVKM. V trimming: 6 bases; J trimming: 2 bases; junction bases outside the gene matches: 6. The CDR3 coding sequence is TGTGCCAGCAGAACCGGGACTAGGACCTACAATGAGCAGTTCTTC. It is translated as CASRTGTRTYNEQFF. The full variable domain, its missing parts supplied by reference TRBV28 and TRBJ2-1, is DVKVTQSSRYLVKRTGEKVFLECVQDMDHENMFWYRQDPGLGLRLIYFSYDVKMKEKGDIPEGYSVSREKKERFSLILESASTNQTSMYLCASRTGTRTYNEQFFGPGTRLTVL.

J is TRBJ1-2 and V is TRBV5-4, with D tentatively TRBD1 (6 bases). There are 14 residues in the CDR3. V was shortened by 0 bases and J by 2 bases, with 8 bases between the two germline ends. CDR1 is SGHNT and CDR2 is YYREEE in the germline V gene (reference sequence). CDR3 residues: CASSLVGQNYGYTF. CDR3 DNA: TGTGCCAGCAGCTTGGTCGGACAGAACTATGGCTACACCTTC. The entire variable domain, with the rest obtained from reference TRBV5-4 and TRBJ1-2, is as follows: ETGVTQSPTHLIKTRGQQVTLRCSSQSGHNTVSWYQQALGQGPQFIFQYYREEENGRGNFPPRFSGLQFPNYSSELNVNALELDDSALYLCASSLVGQNYGYTFGSGTRLTVV.

The rearrangement links TRBV28 to TRBJ2-7; D may be TRBD1 (6 bases). The ends were cut back, 4 bases at V and 2 bases at J, with 15 bases in the middle. From germline, CDR1 is MDHEN and CDR2 SYDVKM. This CDR3 has 15 amino acids. The CDR3 region is CASSSISGAAYEQYF. The CDR3 DNA follows: TGTGCCAGCAGTTCGATCTCAGGGGCGGCCTACGAGCAGTACTTC.

V is TRBV6-1 and J is TRBJ1-2; D possibly corresponds to TRBD1 (6 bases). Trimming took 2 bases from V and 8 from J, leaving 15 bases between them. This CDR3 is built from 14 residues. Per germline, CDR1 MNHNS and CDR2 SASEGT. The CDR3 loop reads CASSERGQGPGYTF. In DNA, the CDR3 is TGTGCCAGCAGTGAACGAGGCCAGGGGCCCGGCTACACCTTC.

This clone was observed a few times. The rearrangement joins TRBV3-1 (or the pseudogene TRBV3-2) to TRBJ1-1; 9 nucleotides match TRBD1. Germline V lookup: CDR1 LGHDT, CDR2 YNNKEL (reference sequence). The CDR3 contains 13 residues. V lost 9 bases and J lost 8; bases outside the gene matches: 10. The CDR3 spells CASSGTGSSEAFF. The CDR3 region has the DNA TGTGCCAGTTCTGGGACAGGGAGTTCGGAAGCTTTCTTT.

The rearrangement uses TRBV19 and TRBJ1-4; 10 bases line up with TRBD1. Germline V gene data show CDR1 as LNHDA and CDR2 as SQIVND (reference sequence). CDR3 length equals 16 residues. The V gene end was trimmed by 4 bases and the J gene end by 6 bases; junction bases not matched to a gene: 8. The CDR3 bases are TGTGCCAGTAGTACCCTCCCGGGACAGGGGCATGAAAAACTGTTTTTT. Encoded protein: CASSTLPGQGHEKLFF. The full variable domain, its missing parts supplied by reference TRBV19 and TRBJ1-4, is DGGITQSPKYLFRKEGQNVTLSCEQNLNHDAMYWYRQDPGQGLRLIYYSQIVNDFQKGDIAEGYSVSREKKESFPLTVTSAQKNPTAFYLCASSTLPGQGHEKLFFGSGTQLSVL.

The rearrangement joins TRBV24-1 to TRBJ2-1; tentatively, D is TRBD1 (6 bases). Per the germline V gene, CDR1 is KGHDR and CDR2 is SFDVKD. This CDR3 spans 15 amino acids. Trimming stripped 8 bases from V and 1 base from J, with 14 bases between. DNA of the CDR3: TGTGCCACCACGAAAGGGGGAGAGTCCTACAATGAGCAGTTCTTC. This gives the protein CATTKGGESYNEQFF.

V gene TRBV30 combines with J gene TRBJ2-7, with TRBD1 matching over 9 bases. Trimming removed 0 bases from V and 4 bases from J; junction bases left unmatched: 13. The V gene's germline CDR1 is GTSNPN and CDR2 SVGIG (reference sequence). CDR3 length equals 17 residues. CDR3 DNA: TGTGCCTGGAGTGTACGGCTCAACAGGGGGCGCGGGTACGAGCAGTACTTC. It codes for CAWSVRLNRGRGYEQYF.